The clone carrying this TCR beta chain was counted a few times. The antigen is not known. TCRdb fed the reads into MiXCR, producing one record per CDR3 protein. The sample lists 75,000 to 95,000 distinct CDR3 sequences, 40% to 50% occurring once. The data originate from a study of T cell repertoires in cytomegalovirus infection. Overall study: From public TCR beta signatures came an indication of both CMV infection and matching HLA type.

Broader study findings: Of the TCR beta families, the public ones yielded a cumulative frequency that identified carriers of CMV plus the relevant HLA.

This clonotype was obtained from a human donor in good health (CMV status not recorded). Some clones in this sample may be carry-over from other donors' samples. Sequenced material: CD8+ T cells from cultured PBMCs, taken from culture after CMV antigen stimulation.

The CDR3: CASSPRVQWVSANEKLFF. CDR3 coding DNA: TGTGCCAGCAGCCCTCGGGTGCAGTGGGTCTCGGCTAATGAAAAACTGTTTTTT. The chain uses TRBV7-2 and TRBJ1-4; D unresolved. Germline lookup yields CDR1 SGHTA and CDR2 FQGNSA. The CDR3 consists of 18 residues. The ends were cut back, 5 bases at V and 3 bases at J, with 22 bases in the middle.